The entry that follows covers one T cell receptor beta chain sequence. The target antigen is unknown. The data stem from a study of T cell repertoires in cytomegalovirus infection. At the level of the study: Public TCR beta signatures were indicative of both CMV infection and a matching HLA type. Study conclusions and caveats: Carriers of CMV and the relevant HLA type were discriminated by public TCR beta frequency. HLA-C-restricted CMV-specific TCR beta clonotypes prevailed in the ex vivo response.

TCRdb ran MiXCR on the reads and lists one entry per CDR3 protein. The data contain about 150,000 distinct CDR3 sequences, roughly 18% of them seen just once; the ten biggest clones take up around 20%. Sample: CD8+ T cells from PBMCs. The origin of this receptor is a human donor in good health (CMV status not recorded). Some clones in this sample may be carry-over from other donors' samples.

The CDR3 region is CASSLNPETNEKLFF. CDR3 bases: TGTGCCAGCAGCCTAAACCCGGAAACTAATGAAAAACTGTTTTTT. J is TRBJ1-4 and V is TRBV11-2; D gene ambiguous. Germline V gene data show CDR1 as SGHAT and CDR2 as FQNNGV. This CDR3 spans 15 amino acids. The V gene lost 5 bases and the J gene lost 1 base, with 11 bases spanning the gap.